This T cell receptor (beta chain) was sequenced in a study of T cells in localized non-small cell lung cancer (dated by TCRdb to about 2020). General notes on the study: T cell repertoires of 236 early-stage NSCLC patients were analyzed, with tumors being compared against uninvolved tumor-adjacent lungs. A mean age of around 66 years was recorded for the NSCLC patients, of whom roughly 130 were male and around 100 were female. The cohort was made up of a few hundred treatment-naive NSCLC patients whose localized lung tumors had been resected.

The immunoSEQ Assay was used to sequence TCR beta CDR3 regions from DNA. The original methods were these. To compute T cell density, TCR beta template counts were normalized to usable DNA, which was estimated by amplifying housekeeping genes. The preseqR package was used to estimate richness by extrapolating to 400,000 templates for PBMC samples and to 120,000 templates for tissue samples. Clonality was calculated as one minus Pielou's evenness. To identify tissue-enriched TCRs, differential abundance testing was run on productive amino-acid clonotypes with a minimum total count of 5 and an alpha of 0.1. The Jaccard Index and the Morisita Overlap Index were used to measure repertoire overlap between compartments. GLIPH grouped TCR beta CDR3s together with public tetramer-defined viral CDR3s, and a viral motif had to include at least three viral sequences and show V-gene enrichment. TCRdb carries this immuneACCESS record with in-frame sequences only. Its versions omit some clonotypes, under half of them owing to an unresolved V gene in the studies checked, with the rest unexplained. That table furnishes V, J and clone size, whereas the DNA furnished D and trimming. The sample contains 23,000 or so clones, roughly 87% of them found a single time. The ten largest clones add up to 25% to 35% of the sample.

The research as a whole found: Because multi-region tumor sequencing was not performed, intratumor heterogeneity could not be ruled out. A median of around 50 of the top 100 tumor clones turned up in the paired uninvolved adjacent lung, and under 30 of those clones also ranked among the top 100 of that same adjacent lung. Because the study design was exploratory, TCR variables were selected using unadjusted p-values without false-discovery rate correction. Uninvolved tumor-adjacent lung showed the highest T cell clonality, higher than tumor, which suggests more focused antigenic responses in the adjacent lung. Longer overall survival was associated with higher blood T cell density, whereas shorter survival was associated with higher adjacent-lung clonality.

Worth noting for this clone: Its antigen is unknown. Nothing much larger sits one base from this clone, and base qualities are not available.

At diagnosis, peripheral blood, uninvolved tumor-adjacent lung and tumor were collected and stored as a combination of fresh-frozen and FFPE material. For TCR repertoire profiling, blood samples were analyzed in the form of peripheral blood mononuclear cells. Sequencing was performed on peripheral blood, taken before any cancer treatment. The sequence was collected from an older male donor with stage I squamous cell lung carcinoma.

In nucleotide form, the sequence is TGTGCCAGCAGCGATCGCAAGACAGGGGGGAGGACTGAAGCTTTCTTT. The resulting protein is CASSDRKTGGRTEAFF. This receptor chain uses TRBV7-8 and TRBJ1-1; 9 junctional bases match TRBD1. The germline V gene gives CDR1 as SGHVS and CDR2 as FQNEAQ. Ends trimmed: V by 5 bases, J by 5 bases; bases unmatched to a gene: 12. The CDR3, from cysteine to phenylalanine, totals 16 residues. Only CDR3 DNA remains: 48 bases, in frame from the first base.